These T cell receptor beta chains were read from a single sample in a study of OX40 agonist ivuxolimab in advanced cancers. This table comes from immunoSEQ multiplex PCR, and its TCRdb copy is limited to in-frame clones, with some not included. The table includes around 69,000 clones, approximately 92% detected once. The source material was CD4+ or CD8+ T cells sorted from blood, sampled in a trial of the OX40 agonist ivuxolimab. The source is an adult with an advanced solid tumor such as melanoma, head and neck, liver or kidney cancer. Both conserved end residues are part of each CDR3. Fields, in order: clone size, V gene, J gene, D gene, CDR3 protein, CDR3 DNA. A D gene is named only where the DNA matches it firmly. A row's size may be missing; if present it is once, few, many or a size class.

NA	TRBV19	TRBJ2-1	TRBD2	CAIGLAGGGGNEQFF	TGTGCCATAGGACTAGCGGGGGGAGGAGGAAATGAGCAGTTCTTC
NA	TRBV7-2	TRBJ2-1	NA	CASSLVGYNEQFF	TGTGCCAGCAGCTTAGTCGGCTACAATGAGCAGTTCTTC
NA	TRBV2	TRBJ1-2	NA	CASNPFGTTYGYTF	TGTGCCAGCAACCCTTTTGGGACAACTTATGGCTACACCTTC
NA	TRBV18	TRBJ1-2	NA	CASSPTTVNYGYTF	TGTGCCAGCTCACCGACGACAGTGAACTATGGCTACACCTTC
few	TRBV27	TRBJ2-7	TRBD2	CASSSDGGRNYEQYF	TGTGCCAGCAGTTCCGATGGCGGGAGGAACTACGAGCAGTACTTC
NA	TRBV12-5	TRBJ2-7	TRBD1	CASGLGTGPYEQYF	TGTGCTAGTGGTTTGGGGACAGGGCCCTACGAGCAGTACTTC
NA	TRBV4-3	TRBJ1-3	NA	CASSQEQGGFDTIYF	TGCGCCAGCAGCCAAGAACAGGGTGGGTTCGACACCATATATTTT
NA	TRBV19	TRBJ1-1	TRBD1	CASRRQGVTEAFF	TGTGCCAGTAGGAGGCAGGGGGTTACTGAAGCTTTCTTT
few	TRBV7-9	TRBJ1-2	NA	CASSLVNTGWGGYTF	TGTGCCAGCAGCTTAGTAAATACAGGGTGGGGTGGCTACACCTTC
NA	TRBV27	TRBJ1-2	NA	CASSLVPHGPYTF	TGTGCCAGCAGTTTAGTCCCACATGGGCCCTATACCTTC
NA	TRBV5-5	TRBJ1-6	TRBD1	CASVQGGIGNSPLHF	TGTGCCAGCGTCCAGGGGGGAATAGGGAATTCACCCCTCCACTTT
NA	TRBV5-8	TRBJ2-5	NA	CASSSTGIETQYF	TGTGCCAGCAGTTCCACAGGGATCGAGACCCAGTACTTC
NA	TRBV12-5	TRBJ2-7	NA	CASDKGGQSYEQYF	TGTGCTAGTGACAAGGGTGGCCAATCGTACGAGCAGTACTTC
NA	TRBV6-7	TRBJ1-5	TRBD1	CASSYPQGAKDQPQHF	TGTGCCAGCAGTTACCCACAGGGGGCTAAGGATCAGCCCCAGCATTTT
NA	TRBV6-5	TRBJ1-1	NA	CASSYAPGTEAFF	TGTGCCAGCAGTTACGCACCGGGCACTGAAGCTTTCTTT
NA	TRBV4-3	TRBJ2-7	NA	CASSPAGGADEQYF	TGCGCCAGCAGCCCTGCAGGAGGGGCCGACGAGCAGTACTTC
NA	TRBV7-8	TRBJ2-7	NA	CASSLSLWEQYF	TGTGCCAGCAGCTTATCATTGTGGGAGCAGTACTTC
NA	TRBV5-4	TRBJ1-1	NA	CASSLEIGRALNTEAFF	TGTGCCAGCAGCTTGGAGATCGGGAGGGCCCTGAACACTGAAGCTTTCTTT
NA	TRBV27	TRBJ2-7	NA	CASSLSFPAVSSYEQYF	TGTGCCAGCAGTTTATCGTTTCCGGCGGTGAGCTCCTACGAGCAGTACTTC
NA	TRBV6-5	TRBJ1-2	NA	CASHQQANYGYTF	TGTGCCAGCCACCAACAGGCAAACTATGGCTACACCTTC
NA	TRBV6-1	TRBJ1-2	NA	CASSAGGGVGILLGYGYTF	TGTGCCAGCAGTGCTGGGGGGGGAGTAGGGATCCTCTTGGGCTATGGCTACACCTTC
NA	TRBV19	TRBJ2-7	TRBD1	CASSAGQGSYEQYF	TGTGCCAGTAGTGCGGGACAGGGCTCCTACGAGCAGTACTTC